This TCR beta chain was captured in a study of cytomegalovirus exposure and HLA in healthy donors. The V end lost 4 bases, the J end lost 0 bases, and 13 bases lay between the germline ends. Germline V gives CDR1 SQVTM, CDR2 ANQGSEA. The CDR3 has 15 residues. Clones were sequenced by immunoSEQ multiplex PCR, and TCRdb holds only the in-frame ones, with some missing. The sample consists of hundreds of thousands of clones, around four fifths of them appearing once. The clonotype originates from a woman younger than 35 in good health and CMV-seronegative. Sequenced material: PBMCs. The chain joins TRBV29-1 to TRBJ1-3, with unresolved D. CDR3 nucleotide sequence: TGCAGCGTTGTGGACGGATTCACCTCTGGAAACACCATATATTTT. This codes for CSVVDGFTSGNTIYF.